Listed here is a single T cell receptor (beta chain). What it binds is unknown. The data were taken from a study of identifying expanded T cells in peripheral blood. Regarding the study as a whole: Over two and four weeks, about 15 and 18 clones changed, versus 1.2 between replicates. Clone count variance between roughly 2-week samples rose with total template count.

Germline V gene lookup returns CDR1 DFQATT and CDR2 SNEGSKA (reference sequence). V gave up 1 base and J gave up 11 bases, with 7 bases separating them. The CDR3 is 10 amino acids. Assay: immunoSEQ multiplex PCR; the TCRdb copy retains only in-frame clones and omits some. This table has some 100,000 clones, approximately 88% appearing once. No infections or other immune events were documented during collection. The sequencing sample was made of blood. J is TRBJ2-3 and V is TRBV20-1, with D tentatively TRBD1 or TRBD2 (5 bases each). This receptor was identified in a person between 18 and 75 years old in good health. DNA for the CDR3: TGCAGTGCTAGAGGGGACGAGCAGTATTTT. Translation gives CSARGDEQYF.